A selection of T cell receptor beta chains follows, all from one sample in a study of T cell repertoires in aging, cancer and after chemotherapy. MiXCR, run by TCRdb on the multiplex PCR reads, gives a single entry per CDR3 protein. The sample includes 2,500 to 3,000 distinct CDR3 sequences, 20% to 30% seen only once; the top ten take around 10%. Sequenced sample: blood. These receptors all stem from a human donor with a solid tumor. Each CDR3 is given with its conserved first and last residue. The order of the fields is CDR3 DNA, CDR3 protein, V gene, clone size, J gene, D gene, CDR3 length. The D gene is left open where the match is weak. The listing skips clone size in some rows; elsewhere it reads once, few, many or a size class.

CDR3 DNA: TGCAGCGTCTCGACACGGGCGAATCAGCCCCAGCATTTT; CDR3 protein: CSVSTRANQPQHF; V gene: TRBV29-1; clone size: large; J gene: TRBJ1-5; D gene: NA; CDR3 length: 13
CDR3 DNA: TGTGCCTGGGACGGACAGGGGGGCATGAACACTGAAGCTTTCTTT; CDR3 protein: CAWDGQGGMNTEAFF; V gene: TRBV30; clone size: medium-sized; J gene: TRBJ1-1; D gene: TRBD1; CDR3 length: 15
CDR3 DNA: TGTGCCAGCAGCTATGGGACTTGGGGCTATCATAAGCAGTTCTTC; CDR3 protein: CASSYGTWGYHKQFF; V gene: TRBV7-9; clone size: NA; J gene: TRBJ2-1; D gene: NA; CDR3 length: 15
CDR3 DNA: TGTGCCAGCAGCTTAGAGTTTAGCCCTAGCCCCTACGAGCAGTACTTC; CDR3 protein: CASSLEFSPSPYEQYF; V gene: TRBV7-9; clone size: hyperexpanded; J gene: TRBJ2-7; D gene: NA; CDR3 length: 16
CDR3 DNA: TGTGCCAGCAGCCCATTATCTGGGGCCAACGTCCTGACTTTC; CDR3 protein: CASSPLSGANVLTF; V gene: TRBV11-2; clone size: NA; J gene: TRBJ2-6; D gene: NA; CDR3 length: 14
CDR3 DNA: TGTGCCAGCACCATAGGGTCACATGGAAACACCATATATTTT; CDR3 protein: CASTIGSHGNTIYF; V gene: TRBV12-3/TRBV12-4; clone size: NA; J gene: TRBJ1-3; D gene: NA; CDR3 length: 14
CDR3 DNA: TGTGCCATCAGTGGGTCTATTGGGGGGCAAGAGACCCAGTACTTC; CDR3 protein: CAISGSIGGQETQYF; V gene: TRBV10-3; clone size: few; J gene: TRBJ2-5; D gene: NA; CDR3 length: 15
CDR3 DNA: TGCAGTGCTAGAGTAAAGACTGAAGCTTTCTTT; CDR3 protein: CSARVKTEAFF; V gene: TRBV20-1; clone size: few; J gene: TRBJ1-1; D gene: NA; CDR3 length: 11
CDR3 DNA: TGTGCCAGCAGTACTAGCGGGAGGGCCTACAGCAATGAGCAGTTCTTC; CDR3 protein: CASSTSGRAYSNEQFF; V gene: TRBV6-2/TRBV6-3; clone size: few; J gene: TRBJ2-1; D gene: TRBD2; CDR3 length: 16
CDR3 DNA: TGTGCCAGCAGTTTCGGGAGGAACACCGGGGAGCTGTTTTTT; CDR3 protein: CASSFGRNTGELFF; V gene: TRBV28; clone size: NA; J gene: TRBJ2-2; D gene: NA; CDR3 length: 14
CDR3 DNA: TGTGCCAGCAGATTAGTGGTGGGCGGAGGGGAGACCCAGTACTTC; CDR3 protein: CASRLVVGGGETQYF; V gene: TRBV7-2; clone size: once; J gene: TRBJ2-5; D gene: NA; CDR3 length: 15
CDR3 DNA: TGTGCCAGCAGCCGACCAGGGGAGAATTCACCCCTCCACTTT; CDR3 protein: CASSRPGENSPLHF; V gene: TRBV7-9; clone size: few; J gene: TRBJ1-6; D gene: NA; CDR3 length: 14
CDR3 DNA: TGCGCCAGCAGCCCCGGACTAGCGGGAGGTGCGGAGACCCAGTACTTC; CDR3 protein: CASSPGLAGGAETQYF; V gene: TRBV4-3; clone size: NA; J gene: TRBJ2-5; D gene: TRBD2; CDR3 length: 16
CDR3 DNA: TGTGCCAGCAGTGAATTCCTAGGTGCCTACAATGAGCAGTTCTTC; CDR3 protein: CASSEFLGAYNEQFF; V gene: TRBV6-4; clone size: few; J gene: TRBJ2-1; D gene: NA; CDR3 length: 15
CDR3 DNA: TGTGCCAGCAGCTTATCTGATAGCAATCAGCCCCAGCATTTT; CDR3 protein: CASSLSDSNQPQHF; V gene: TRBV11-2; clone size: NA; J gene: TRBJ1-5; D gene: NA; CDR3 length: 14
CDR3 DNA: TGCAGTGCCGAACCTCCAGGGGGCCGGATGGAGACCCAGTACTTC; CDR3 protein: CSAEPPGGRMETQYF; V gene: TRBV20-1; clone size: NA; J gene: TRBJ2-5; D gene: TRBD1; CDR3 length: 15
CDR3 DNA: TGTGCCAGCTCACCAGGGGTGACAGGCAGAGAGCAGTACTTC; CDR3 protein: CASSPGVTGREQYF; V gene: TRBV18; clone size: NA; J gene: TRBJ2-7; D gene: NA; CDR3 length: 14
CDR3 DNA: TGTGCCAGCAGCTCCGGGCCTCCCCGGAAAAACATTCAGTACTTC; CDR3 protein: CASSSGPPRKNIQYF; V gene: TRBV11-3; clone size: NA; J gene: TRBJ2-4; D gene: NA; CDR3 length: 15
CDR3 DNA: TGTGCCAGCAGTTTTGGACAGGGGTCAACCTACGAGCAGTACTTC; CDR3 protein: CASSFGQGSTYEQYF; V gene: TRBV28; clone size: NA; J gene: TRBJ2-7; D gene: TRBD1; CDR3 length: 15
CDR3 DNA: TGTGCCAGCAGCACTAGCGGGTACGCCGGGGAGCTGTTTTTT; CDR3 protein: CASSTSGYAGELFF; V gene: TRBV6-5; clone size: few; J gene: TRBJ2-2; D gene: TRBD2; CDR3 length: 14
CDR3 DNA: TGTGCCAGCCTCCTAGCGGGTACTCCCGACAATGAGCAGTTCTTC; CDR3 protein: CASLLAGTPDNEQFF; V gene: TRBV11-2; clone size: NA; J gene: TRBJ2-1; D gene: TRBD2; CDR3 length: 15
CDR3 DNA: TGTGCCAGCAGCTGCCCCGGGGGGTCTAACAATCAGCCCCAGCATTTT; CDR3 protein: CASSCPGGSNNQPQHF; V gene: TRBV7-6; clone size: medium-sized; J gene: TRBJ1-5; D gene: NA; CDR3 length: 16
CDR3 DNA: TGTGCCAGCAGCTTAAAAGGGGACCACGAGCAGTACTTC; CDR3 protein: CASSLKGDHEQYF; V gene: TRBV7-3; clone size: few; J gene: TRBJ2-7; D gene: NA; CDR3 length: 13
CDR3 DNA: TGTGCCAGCAGCTTCCGGGGGGGCAAAAACATTCAGTACTTC; CDR3 protein: CASSFRGGKNIQYF; V gene: TRBV7-2; clone size: NA; J gene: TRBJ2-4; D gene: TRBD2; CDR3 length: 14
CDR3 DNA: TGTGCCAGCAGCCAAGGAGTTCGGGCAAGCCAAGAGACCCAGTACTTC; CDR3 protein: CASSQGVRASQETQYF; V gene: TRBV14; clone size: NA; J gene: TRBJ2-5; D gene: NA; CDR3 length: 16
CDR3 DNA: TGTGCCTGGAGGGGGACAGGCGAAAAACTGTTTTTT; CDR3 protein: CAWRGTGEKLFF; V gene: TRBV30; clone size: NA; J gene: TRBJ1-4; D gene: TRBD1; CDR3 length: 12
CDR3 DNA: TGTGCCAGCAGCCCCGCCGGGCGGGGCAATGAGCAGTTCTTC; CDR3 protein: CASSPAGRGNEQFF; V gene: TRBV7-3; clone size: few; J gene: TRBJ2-1; D gene: NA; CDR3 length: 14
CDR3 DNA: TGTGCCAGTAGTAAAAACTATGGCTACACCTTC; CDR3 protein: CASSKNYGYTF; V gene: TRBV19; clone size: few; J gene: TRBJ1-2; D gene: NA; CDR3 length: 11
CDR3 DNA: TGTGCCAGCAGCTTGGACAGGGGGAGGACTGAAGCTTTCTTT; CDR3 protein: CASSLDRGRTEAFF; V gene: TRBV5-4; clone size: few; J gene: TRBJ1-1; D gene: TRBD1; CDR3 length: 14
CDR3 DNA: TGTGCCAGCAGCCCCCGGACAGATACGCAGTATTTT; CDR3 protein: CASSPRTDTQYF; V gene: TRBV7-2; clone size: NA; J gene: TRBJ2-3; D gene: NA; CDR3 length: 12
CDR3 DNA: TGTGCCAGCAGTTTGGTGGGCAGGAGCGAGCAGTACTTC; CDR3 protein: CASSLVGRSEQYF; V gene: TRBV28; clone size: NA; J gene: TRBJ2-7; D gene: NA; CDR3 length: 13
CDR3 DNA: TGCAGTGCTAGAGATAGCCAGGGGAGGGCAAACTATGGCTACACCTTC; CDR3 protein: CSARDSQGRANYGYTF; V gene: TRBV20-1; clone size: NA; J gene: TRBJ1-2; D gene: NA; CDR3 length: 16
CDR3 DNA: TGTGCCAGCGCGACCGGGGGGCCGACAGATACGCAGTATTTT; CDR3 protein: CASATGGPTDTQYF; V gene: TRBV6-2/TRBV6-3; clone size: NA; J gene: TRBJ2-3; D gene: NA; CDR3 length: 14
CDR3 DNA: TGTGCCAGCAGCGATGGACAGGGGGGAAACACCATATATTTT; CDR3 protein: CASSDGQGGNTIYF; V gene: TRBV5-4; clone size: NA; J gene: TRBJ1-3; D gene: TRBD1; CDR3 length: 14
CDR3 DNA: TGCGCCAGCAGCTTAACAGGGGGCCTTGGCACTGAAGCTTTCTTT; CDR3 protein: CASSLTGGLGTEAFF; V gene: TRBV5-1; clone size: NA; J gene: TRBJ1-1; D gene: TRBD1; CDR3 length: 15
CDR3 DNA: TGCAGTGCTAGAGATGTGGCGAACTATGGCTACACCTTC; CDR3 protein: CSARDVANYGYTF; V gene: TRBV20-1; clone size: few; J gene: TRBJ1-2; D gene: NA; CDR3 length: 13
CDR3 DNA: TGTGCCACCAGCGGAGGGGGTGACGAAGAGACCCAGTACTTC; CDR3 protein: CATSGGGDEETQYF; V gene: TRBV15; clone size: few; J gene: TRBJ2-5; D gene: NA; CDR3 length: 14
CDR3 DNA: TGCGCCAGCAGCCCCTGGGGGCCCGTGGATGAAAAACTGTTTTTT; CDR3 protein: CASSPWGPVDEKLFF; V gene: TRBV4-1; clone size: NA; J gene: TRBJ1-4; D gene: NA; CDR3 length: 15
CDR3 DNA: TGTGCCAGCAGAGCCGGGACTAGTCCCTACGAGCAGTACTTC; CDR3 protein: CASRAGTSPYEQYF; V gene: TRBV27; clone size: few; J gene: TRBJ2-7; D gene: TRBD2; CDR3 length: 14